The clone carrying this T cell receptor beta chain was observed a handful of times. Its target is unknown. The data stem from a study of T cell repertoires in cytomegalovirus infection. Turning to the study itself: Recently identified HLA-C-restricted CMV epitopes were among the peptides used.

CDR3 length: 14 residues. V gave up 3 bases and J gave up 7 bases, with 10 bases separating them. Germline CDR1 reads SGHTA; CDR2 reads FQGTGA. One entry per CDR3 protein results from TCRdb running MiXCR on the reads. The sample lists more than 95,000 distinct CDR3 sequences; 32% were seen once. The clonotype was recovered from a human donor in good health (CMV status not recorded). Some clones in this sample may be carry-over from other donors' samples. The chain combines TRBV7-3 with TRBJ1-6, with unresolved D. Here the sequenced sample was CD8+ T cells from cultured PBMCs, taken from culture after CMV antigen stimulation. The CDR3 is CASSFDPPNSPLHF. The CDR3 DNA reads as TGTGCCAGCAGCTTCGACCCCCCCAATTCACCCCTCCACTTT.